This TCR beta chain was recovered during a study of blood T cell repertoires in COVID-19. About the study: The United States, Italy and Spain provided the acute and convalescent COVID-19 samples. The analysed material was cDNA or gDNA that came from T cells, B-cell-depleted T cells, or PBMCs.

In the original processing: Reference gene primers were amplified, and this amplification served to estimate nucleated cell counts. The method was immunoSEQ multiplex PCR; TCRdb's version includes in-frame clones alone and lacks a portion of them. D and trimming were read from the DNA, whereas the V and J calls and clone size are those reported in that table. The sample includes 200,000 to 300,000 clones, about 91% seen only once; the top ten take roughly 6.3%. Germline CDR1 reads MDHEN; CDR2 reads SYDVKM. This CDR3 comprises 14 residues. V lost 6 bases to trimming and J lost 7 bases, with 18 bases between them.

V gene TRBV28 combines with J gene TRBJ1-2; D gene unclear. Sequenced sample: peripheral blood. The TCR was taken from a woman in her 30s with COVID-19, enrolled during active disease. The CDR3 reads CASRLGAEGGGYTF. CDR3 DNA sequence: TGTGCCAGCAGACTGGGAGCGGAAGGAGGTGGCTACACCTTC.